This entry features one T cell receptor (beta chain) sequence. This entry is derived from a study of blood T cell repertoires in COVID-19. Seattle's cohort entered during active infection and was followed longitudinally. Profiling relied on immunoSEQ multiplex PCR, and the TCRdb table lists in-frame clones only, not all of them. The sample lists 350,000 to 500,000 clones; roughly 89% were seen once. The V gene's germline CDR1 is MNHEY and CDR2 SMNVEV (reference sequence). V trimming: 5 bases; J trimming: 6 bases; junction bases outside the gene matches: 7. This CDR3 is 13 amino acids long. The V and J genes are TRBV27 and TRBJ2-7, with 7 bases aligning to TRBD1. What was sequenced was peripheral blood. This TCR was sampled from a man aged 18 to 35 with COVID-19, enrolled during active disease. CDR3 region: CASSPRDSGEQYF. The CDR3 DNA follows: TGTGCCAGCAGTCCCCGGGACAGTGGCGAGCAGTACTTC.